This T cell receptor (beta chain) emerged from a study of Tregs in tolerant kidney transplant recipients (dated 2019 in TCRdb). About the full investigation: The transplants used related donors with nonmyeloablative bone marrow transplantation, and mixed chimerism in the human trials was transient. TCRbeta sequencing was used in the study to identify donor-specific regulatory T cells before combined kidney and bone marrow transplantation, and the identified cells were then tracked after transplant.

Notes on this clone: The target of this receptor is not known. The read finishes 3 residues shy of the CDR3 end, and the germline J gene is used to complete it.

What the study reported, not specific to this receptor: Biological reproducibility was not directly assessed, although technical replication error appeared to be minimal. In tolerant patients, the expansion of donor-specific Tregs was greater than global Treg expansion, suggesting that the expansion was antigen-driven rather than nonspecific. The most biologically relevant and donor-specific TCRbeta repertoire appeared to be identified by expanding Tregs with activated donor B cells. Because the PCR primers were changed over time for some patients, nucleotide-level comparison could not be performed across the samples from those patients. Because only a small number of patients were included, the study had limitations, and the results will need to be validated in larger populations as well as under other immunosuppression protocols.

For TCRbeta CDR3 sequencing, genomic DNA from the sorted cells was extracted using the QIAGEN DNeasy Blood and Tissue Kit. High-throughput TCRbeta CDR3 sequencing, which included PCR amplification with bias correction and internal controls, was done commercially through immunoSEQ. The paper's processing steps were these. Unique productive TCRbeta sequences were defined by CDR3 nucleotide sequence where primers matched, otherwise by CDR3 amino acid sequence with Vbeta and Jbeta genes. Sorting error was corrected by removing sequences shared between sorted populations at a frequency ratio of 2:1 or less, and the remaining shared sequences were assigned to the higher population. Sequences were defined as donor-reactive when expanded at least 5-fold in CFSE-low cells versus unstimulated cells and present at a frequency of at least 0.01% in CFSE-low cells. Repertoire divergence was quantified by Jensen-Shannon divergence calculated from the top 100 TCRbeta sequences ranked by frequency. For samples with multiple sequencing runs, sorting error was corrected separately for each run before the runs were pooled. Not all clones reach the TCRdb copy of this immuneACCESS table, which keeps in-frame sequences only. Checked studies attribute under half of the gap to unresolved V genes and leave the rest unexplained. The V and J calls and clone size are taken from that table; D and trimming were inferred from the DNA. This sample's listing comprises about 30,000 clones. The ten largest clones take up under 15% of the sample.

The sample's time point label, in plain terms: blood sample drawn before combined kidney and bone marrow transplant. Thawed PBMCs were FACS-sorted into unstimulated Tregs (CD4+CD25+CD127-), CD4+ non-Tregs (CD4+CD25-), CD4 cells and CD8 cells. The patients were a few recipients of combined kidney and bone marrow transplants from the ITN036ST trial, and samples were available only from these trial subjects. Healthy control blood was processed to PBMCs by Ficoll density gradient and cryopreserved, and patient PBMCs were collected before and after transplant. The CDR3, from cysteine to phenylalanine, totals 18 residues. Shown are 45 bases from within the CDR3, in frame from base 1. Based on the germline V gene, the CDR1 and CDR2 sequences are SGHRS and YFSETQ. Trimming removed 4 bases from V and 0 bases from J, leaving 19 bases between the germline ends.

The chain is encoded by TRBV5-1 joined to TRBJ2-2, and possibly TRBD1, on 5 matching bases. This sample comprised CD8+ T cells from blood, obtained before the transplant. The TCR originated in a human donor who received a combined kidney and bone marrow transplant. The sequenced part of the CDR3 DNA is TGCGCCAGCAGCCCGGACCCTATCAGGGCCGCGAACACCGGGGAG. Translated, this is CASSPDPIRAANTGE. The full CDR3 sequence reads CASSPDPIRAANTGELFF.